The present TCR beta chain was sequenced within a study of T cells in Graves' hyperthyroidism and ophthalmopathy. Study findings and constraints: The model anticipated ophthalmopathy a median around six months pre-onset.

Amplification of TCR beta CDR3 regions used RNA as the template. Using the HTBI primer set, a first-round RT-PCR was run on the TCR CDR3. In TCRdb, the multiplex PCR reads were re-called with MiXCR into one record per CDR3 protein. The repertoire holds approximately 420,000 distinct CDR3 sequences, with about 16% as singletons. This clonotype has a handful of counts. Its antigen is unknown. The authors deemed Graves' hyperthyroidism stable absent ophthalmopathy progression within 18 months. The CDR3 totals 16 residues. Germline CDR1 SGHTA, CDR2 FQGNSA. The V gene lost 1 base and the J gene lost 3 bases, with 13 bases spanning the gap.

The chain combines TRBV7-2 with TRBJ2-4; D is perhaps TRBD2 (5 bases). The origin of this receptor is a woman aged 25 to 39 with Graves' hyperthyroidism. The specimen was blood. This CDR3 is CASSLVTGRVKNIQYF. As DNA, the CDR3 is TGTGCCAGCAGCTTAGTGACCGGGCGGGTCAAAAACATTCAGTACTTC.